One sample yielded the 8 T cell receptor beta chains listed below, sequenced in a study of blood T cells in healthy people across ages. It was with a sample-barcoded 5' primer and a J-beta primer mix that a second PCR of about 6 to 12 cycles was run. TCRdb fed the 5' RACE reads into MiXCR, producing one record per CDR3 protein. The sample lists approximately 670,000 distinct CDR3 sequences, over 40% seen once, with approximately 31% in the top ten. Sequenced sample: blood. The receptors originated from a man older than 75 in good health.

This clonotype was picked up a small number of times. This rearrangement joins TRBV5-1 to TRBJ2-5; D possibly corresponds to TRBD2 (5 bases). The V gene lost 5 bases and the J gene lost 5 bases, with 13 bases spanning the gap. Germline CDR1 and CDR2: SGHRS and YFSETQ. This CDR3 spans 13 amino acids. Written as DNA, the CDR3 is TGCGCCAGCAGTAGAGCGGAGAGGGAGACCCAGTACTTC. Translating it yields CASSRAERETQYF.

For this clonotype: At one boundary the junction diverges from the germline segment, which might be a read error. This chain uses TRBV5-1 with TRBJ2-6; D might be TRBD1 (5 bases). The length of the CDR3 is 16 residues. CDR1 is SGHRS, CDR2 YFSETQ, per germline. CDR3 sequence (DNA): TGCGCCAGCAGCTTGGAAGCTGGGTCTGGGGCCAACGTCCCGACTTTC. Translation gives CASSLEAGSGANVPTF.

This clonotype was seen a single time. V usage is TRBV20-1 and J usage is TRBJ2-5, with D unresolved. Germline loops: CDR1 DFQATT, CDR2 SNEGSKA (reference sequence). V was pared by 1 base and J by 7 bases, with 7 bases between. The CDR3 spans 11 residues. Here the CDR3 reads CSARALGTQYF. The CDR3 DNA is TGCAGTGCTAGAGCTTTGGGGACCCAGTACTTC.

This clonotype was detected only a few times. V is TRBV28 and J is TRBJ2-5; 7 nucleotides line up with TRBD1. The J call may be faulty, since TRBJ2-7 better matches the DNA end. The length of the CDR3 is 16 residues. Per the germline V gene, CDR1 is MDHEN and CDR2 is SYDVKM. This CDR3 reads CASSFWGSTGLYEQYF. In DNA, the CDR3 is TGTGCCAGCAGTTTCTGGGGGTCGACAGGGTTGTACGAGCAGTACTTC.

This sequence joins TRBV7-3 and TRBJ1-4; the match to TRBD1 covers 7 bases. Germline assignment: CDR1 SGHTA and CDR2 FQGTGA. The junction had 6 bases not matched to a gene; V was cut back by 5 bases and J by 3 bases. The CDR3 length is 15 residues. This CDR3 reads CASSLDRVANEKLFF. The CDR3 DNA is TGTGCCAGCAGCCTAGACAGGGTTGCTAATGAAAAACTGTTTTTT.

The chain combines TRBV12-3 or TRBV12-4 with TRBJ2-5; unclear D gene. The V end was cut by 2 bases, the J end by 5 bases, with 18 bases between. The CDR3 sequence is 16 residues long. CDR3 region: CASSLFSGIRTETQYF. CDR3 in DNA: TGTGCCAGCAGTTTATTCTCTGGAATTAGGACCGAGACCCAGTACTTC.

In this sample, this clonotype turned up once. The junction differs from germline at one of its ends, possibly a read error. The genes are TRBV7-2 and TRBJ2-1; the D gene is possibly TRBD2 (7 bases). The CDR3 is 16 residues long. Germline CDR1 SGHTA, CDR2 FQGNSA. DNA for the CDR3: TGTGCCATCAGCTTTTCGGGGGCGGGAGTTGGACATGAGCAGTTCTTC. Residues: CAISFSGAGVGHEQFF.

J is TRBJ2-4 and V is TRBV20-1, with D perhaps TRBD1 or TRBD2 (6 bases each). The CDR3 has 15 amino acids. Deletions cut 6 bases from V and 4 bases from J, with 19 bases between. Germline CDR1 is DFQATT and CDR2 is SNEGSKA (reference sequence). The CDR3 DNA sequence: TGCAGTGCCAATTCAAGAGGGGGGTTTAAAAACATTCAGTACTTC. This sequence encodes CSANSRGGFKNIQYF.